These 10 T cell receptor beta chains were all obtained from the same sample, sequenced in a study of blood T cells in healthy people across ages. The authors ran a second PCR of roughly 6 to 12 cycles using a sample-barcoded 5' primer and a J-beta primer mix. TCRdb re-called the 5' RACE reads through MiXCR, storing one row per CDR3 protein. The repertoire includes some 1.5 million distinct CDR3 sequences, roughly 43% of them detected once, and approximately 4.1% sits in the top ten. Sequenced: blood. Every receptor here comes from a woman aged 18-29 years in good health.

The chain carries TRBV27 and TRBJ2-7, with D possibly matching TRBD1 (6 bases). The length of the CDR3 is 13 residues. The V end was cut by 7 bases, the J end by 2 bases, with 12 bases between. Germline V gene sequence: CDR1 MNHEY, CDR2 SMNVEV (reference sequence). The CDR3 is CASNYRDAYEQYF. The CDR3 region has the DNA TGTGCCAGCAACTACAGGGATGCCTACGAGCAGTACTTC.

This clonotype was seen repeatedly, ten times or more. In DNA form, the CDR3 reads TGCAGCGTTGATGGGACAGAATTCTCCTACAATGAGCAGTTCTTC. Encoded protein: CSVDGTEFSYNEQFF. This sequence joins TRBV29-1 and TRBJ2-1, with 7 bases identical to TRBD1. The CDR3 is 15 amino acids. Germline V gene sequence: CDR1 SQVTM, CDR2 ANQGSEA. V lost 3 bases and J lost 0; bases outside the gene matches: 5.

This clonotype was detected only a few times. This chain links TRBV12-3 or TRBV12-4 with TRBJ1-5; maybe TRBD1 (6 bases). CDR3 size: 17 residues. Trimming took 5 bases from V and 0 from J, leaving 17 bases between them. CDR3 nucleotides: TGTGCCAGCAGTGAACCAGGGGCCGGCTATAGCAATCAGCCCCAGCATTTT. It codes for CASSEPGAGYSNQPQHF.

This clonotype was counted only a few times. The rearrangement uses TRBV29-1 and TRBJ2-7; 11 bases fit TRBD1. CDR1 and CDR2 from the germline V gene are SQVTM and ANQGSEA. The CDR3 has 15 residues. V lost 6 bases, J lost 0 bases, and 7 bases stayed unmatched. For the CDR3, the DNA is TGCAGCGTCCACCCCGGGACAGGGGGCTCCTACGAGCAGTACTTC. Translated: CSVHPGTGGSYEQYF.

Only a few counts were recorded for this clonotype. This chain connects TRBV3-1 to TRBJ2-1; D unclear. The V end lost 2 bases, the J end lost 8 bases, and 10 bases lay between the germline ends. There are 13 residues in the CDR3. The germline V gene has CDR1 LGHDT and CDR2 YNNKEL (reference sequence). CDR3 region: CASSQNLGDEQFF. The DNA of the CDR3 is TGTGCCAGCAGCCAAAACCTCGGCGATGAGCAGTTCTTC.

This clonotype was found a few times. CDR3 in DNA: TGTGCCAGCAGGCCCCTGGGCGGGGGGCCCCGGGATACGCAGTATTTT. Translated, it gives CASRPLGGGPRDTQYF. The V call is TRBV12-3 or TRBV12-4, the J call TRBJ2-3; TRBD2 agrees at 8 bases. Losses at the gene ends were 6 bases for V and 6 bases for J; bases not matched to a gene: 14. This CDR3 contains 16 residues.

On this clonotype itself: The junction and the germline gene differ at one end; a read error may be behind it. The chain is built from TRBV12-3 or TRBV12-4 and TRBJ2-1, with no clear D. CDR3 length: 14 amino acids. DNA of the CDR3: TGCGCCAGCAGACACAGTAGCTCCTACAACGAGCAGTTCTTC. Its translation is CASRHSSSYNEQFF.

This chain joins TRBV5-1 and TRBJ1-1, with TRBD1 matching 7 bases. V shed 3 bases, J shed 3 bases, and the junction held 11 bases outside the gene matches. The CDR3 runs to 16 residues. Germline loops: CDR1 SGHRS, CDR2 YFSETQ. The CDR3 DNA sequence: TGCGCCAGCAGCTCGAGCGGGACAGCCTTTTACACTGAAGCTTTCTTT. It specifies CASSSSGTAFYTEAFF.

This clonotype was detected ten times or more. This rearrangement joins TRBV6-2 or TRBV6-3 to TRBJ2-6; 7 bases line up with TRBD1. This CDR3 is 15 amino acids long. Germline CDR1 is MNHEY and CDR2 is SVGEGT. V was pared by 2 bases and J by 4 bases, with 2 bases of the junction left unmatched. CDR3 residues: CASSYGTDGANVLTF. For the CDR3, the DNA is TGTGCCAGCAGTTACGGGACAGACGGGGCCAACGTCCTGACTTTC.

Here the CDR3 DNA reads TGTGCCAGCAGTTTAGGGGCGGTGCTTCAGCCCCAGCATTTT. Amino acids: CASSLGAVLQPQHF. This chain connects TRBV12-3 or TRBV12-4 to TRBJ1-5; D ambiguous. Trimming cost V 1 base and J 6 bases, with 10 bases left between them. The CDR3 is 14 residues long.